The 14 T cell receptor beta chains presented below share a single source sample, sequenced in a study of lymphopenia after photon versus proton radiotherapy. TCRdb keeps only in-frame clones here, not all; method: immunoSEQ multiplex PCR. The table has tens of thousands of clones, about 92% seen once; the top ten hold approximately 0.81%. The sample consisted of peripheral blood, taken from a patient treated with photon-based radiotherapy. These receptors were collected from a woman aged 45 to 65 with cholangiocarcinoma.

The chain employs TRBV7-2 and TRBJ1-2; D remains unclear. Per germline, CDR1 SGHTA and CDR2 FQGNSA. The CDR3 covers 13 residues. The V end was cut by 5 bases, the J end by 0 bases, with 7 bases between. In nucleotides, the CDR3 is TGTGCCAGCAGCGTCGGGGCTAACTATGGCTACACCTTC. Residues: CASSVGANYGYTF.

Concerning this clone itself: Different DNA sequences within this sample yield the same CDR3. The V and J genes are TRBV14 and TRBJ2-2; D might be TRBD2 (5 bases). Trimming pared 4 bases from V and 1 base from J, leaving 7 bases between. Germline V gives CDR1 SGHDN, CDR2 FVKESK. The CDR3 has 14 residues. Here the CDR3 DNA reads TGTGCCAGCAGCCCTAGCCTGAACACCGGGGAGCTGTTTTTT. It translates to CASSPSLNTGELFF.

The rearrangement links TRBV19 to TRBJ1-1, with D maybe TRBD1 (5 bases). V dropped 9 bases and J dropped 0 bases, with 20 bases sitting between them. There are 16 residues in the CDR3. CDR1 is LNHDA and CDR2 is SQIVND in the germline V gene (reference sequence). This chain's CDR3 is CASSDSKRKMNTEAFF. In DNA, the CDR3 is TGTGCCAGCAGCGACAGCAAAAGGAAGATGAACACTGAAGCTTTCTTT.

The CDR3 coding sequence is TGTGCCAGCTCAGGGGGTAGGAACTATGGCTACACCTTC. Translation gives CASSGGRNYGYTF. J is TRBJ1-2 and V is TRBV6-6, with 7 nucleotides matching TRBD1. Trimming took 8 bases from V and 2 from J; bases not matched to a gene: 5. This CDR3 comprises 13 residues. Germline CDR1 reads MNHNY; CDR2 reads SVGAGI (reference sequence).

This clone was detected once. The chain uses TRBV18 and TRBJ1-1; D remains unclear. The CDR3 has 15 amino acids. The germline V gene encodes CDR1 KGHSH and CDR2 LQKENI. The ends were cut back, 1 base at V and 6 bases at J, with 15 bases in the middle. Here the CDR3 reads CASSPHPGSWSEAFF. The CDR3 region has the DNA TGTGCCAGCTCACCACATCCAGGCAGCTGGTCTGAAGCTTTCTTT.

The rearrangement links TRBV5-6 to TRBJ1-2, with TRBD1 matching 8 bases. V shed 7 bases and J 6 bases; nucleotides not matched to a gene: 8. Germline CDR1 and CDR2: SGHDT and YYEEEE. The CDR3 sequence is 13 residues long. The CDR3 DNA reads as TGTGCCAGCCGGGACAGGCCCCAGGATGGCTACACCTTC. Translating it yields CASRDRPQDGYTF. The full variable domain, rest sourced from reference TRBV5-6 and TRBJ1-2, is DAGVTQSPTHLIKTRGQQVTLRCSPKSGHDTVSWYQQALGQGPQFIFQYYEEEERQRGNFPDRFSGHQFPNYSSELNVNALLLGDSALYLCASRDRPQDGYTFGSGTRLTVV.

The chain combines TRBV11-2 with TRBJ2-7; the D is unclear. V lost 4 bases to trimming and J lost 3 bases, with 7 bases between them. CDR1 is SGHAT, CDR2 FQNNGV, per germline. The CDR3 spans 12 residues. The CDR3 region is CASSSFRYEQYF. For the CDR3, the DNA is TGTGCCAGCAGCTCGTTTCGCTACGAGCAGTACTTC.

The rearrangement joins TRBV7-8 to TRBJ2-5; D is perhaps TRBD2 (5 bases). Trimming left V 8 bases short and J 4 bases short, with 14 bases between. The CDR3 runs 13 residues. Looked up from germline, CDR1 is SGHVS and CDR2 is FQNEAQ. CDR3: CASAALALETQYF. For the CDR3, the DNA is TGTGCCAGCGCGGCGCTAGCCCTAGAGACCCAGTACTTC.

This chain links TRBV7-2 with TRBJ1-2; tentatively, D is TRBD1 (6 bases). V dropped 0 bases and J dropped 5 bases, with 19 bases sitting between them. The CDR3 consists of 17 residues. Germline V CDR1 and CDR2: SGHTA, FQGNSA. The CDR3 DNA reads TGTGCCAGCAGCTTAGCGCTCGGGGGGCGAACTTCTTATGGCTACACCTTC. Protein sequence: CASSLALGGRTSYGYTF.

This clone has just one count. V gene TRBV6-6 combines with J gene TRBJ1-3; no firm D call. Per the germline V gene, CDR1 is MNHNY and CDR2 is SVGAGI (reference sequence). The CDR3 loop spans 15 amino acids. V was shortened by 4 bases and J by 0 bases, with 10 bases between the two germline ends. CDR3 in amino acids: CASSLSTNSGNTIYF. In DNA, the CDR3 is TGTGCCAGCAGTTTATCTACTAACTCTGGAAACACCATATATTTT.

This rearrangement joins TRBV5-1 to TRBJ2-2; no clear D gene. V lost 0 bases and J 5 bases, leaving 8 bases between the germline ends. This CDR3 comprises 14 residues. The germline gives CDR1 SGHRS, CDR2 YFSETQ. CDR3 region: CASSLEPMTGELFF. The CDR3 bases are TGCGCCAGCAGCTTGGAACCGATGACCGGGGAGCTGTTTTTT.

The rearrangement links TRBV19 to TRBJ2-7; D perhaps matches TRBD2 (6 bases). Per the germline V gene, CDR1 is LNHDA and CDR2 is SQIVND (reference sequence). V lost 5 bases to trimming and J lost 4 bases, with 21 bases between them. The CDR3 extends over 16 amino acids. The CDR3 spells CASSFLPGEEAYEQYF. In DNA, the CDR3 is TGTGCCAGTAGTTTCCTCCCCGGGGAGGAGGCGTACGAGCAGTACTTC.

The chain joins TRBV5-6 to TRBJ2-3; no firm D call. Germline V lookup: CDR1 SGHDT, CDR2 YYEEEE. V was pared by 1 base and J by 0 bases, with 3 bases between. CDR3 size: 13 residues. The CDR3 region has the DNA TGTGCCAGCAGCTTGTCGAGCACAGATACGCAGTATTTT. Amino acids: CASSLSSTDTQYF.

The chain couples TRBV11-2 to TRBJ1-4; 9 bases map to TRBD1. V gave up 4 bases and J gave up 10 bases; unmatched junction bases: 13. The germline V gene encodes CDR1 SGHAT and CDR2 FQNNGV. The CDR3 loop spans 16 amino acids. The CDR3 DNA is TGTGCCAGCAGCTCCCGGGACAGGGAGGGAAGGAGAAAACTGTTTTTT. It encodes CASSSRDREGRRKLFF. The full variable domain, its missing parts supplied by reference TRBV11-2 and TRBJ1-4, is EAGVAQSPRYKIIEKRQSVAFWCNPISGHATLYWYQQILGQGPKLLIQFQNNGVVDDSQLPKDRFSAERLKGVDSTLKIQPAKLEDSAVYLCASSSRDREGRRKLFFGSGTQLSVL.